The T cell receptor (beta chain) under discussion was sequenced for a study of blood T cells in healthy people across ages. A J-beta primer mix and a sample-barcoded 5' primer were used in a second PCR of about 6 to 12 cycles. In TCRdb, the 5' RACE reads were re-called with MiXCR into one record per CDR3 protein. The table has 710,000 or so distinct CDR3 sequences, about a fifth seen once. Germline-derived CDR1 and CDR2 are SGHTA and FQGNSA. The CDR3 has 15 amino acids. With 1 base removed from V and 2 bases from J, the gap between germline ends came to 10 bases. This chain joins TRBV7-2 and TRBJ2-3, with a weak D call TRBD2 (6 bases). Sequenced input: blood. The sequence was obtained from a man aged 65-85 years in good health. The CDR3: CASSLDGSFTDTQYF. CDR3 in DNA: TGTGCCAGCAGCTTAGACGGGAGCTTCACAGATACGCAGTATTTT. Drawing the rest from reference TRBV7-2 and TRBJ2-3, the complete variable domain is GAGVSQSPSNKVTEKGKDVELRCDPISGHTALYWYRQSLGQGLEFLIYFQGNSAPDKSGLPSDRFSAERTGGSVSTLTIQRTQQEDSAVYLCASSLDGSFTDTQYFGPGTRLTVL.